This TCR beta chain emerged from a study of tumor and adjacent non-tumor tissue in lung cancer. No cell sorting was done before RNA was extracted from the tissue. The germline V gene encodes CDR1 MNHEY and CDR2 SVGEGT. This CDR3 spans 13 amino acids. With 8 bases clipped from V and 2 bases from J, the junction kept 3 bases outside the gene matches. This clonotype was observed at least ten times. TCRbeta libraries were built with three rounds of nested PCR, modified from ARM-PCR. Via MiXCR, TCRdb re-called the multiplex PCR reads, giving one row per CDR3 protein. Of 200,000 to 250,000 distinct CDR3 sequences listed, over 55% are singletons.

The chain uses TRBV6-2 or TRBV6-3 and TRBJ2-3; 8 positions match TRBD2. The sequenced sample was lung tumor tissue. This TCR was recovered from a man aged 60 to 75 with non-small cell lung cancer. The DNA for the CDR3 is TGTGCCAGCCGGGGGGGGAACACAGATACGCAGTATTTT. This encodes CASRGGNTDTQYF.